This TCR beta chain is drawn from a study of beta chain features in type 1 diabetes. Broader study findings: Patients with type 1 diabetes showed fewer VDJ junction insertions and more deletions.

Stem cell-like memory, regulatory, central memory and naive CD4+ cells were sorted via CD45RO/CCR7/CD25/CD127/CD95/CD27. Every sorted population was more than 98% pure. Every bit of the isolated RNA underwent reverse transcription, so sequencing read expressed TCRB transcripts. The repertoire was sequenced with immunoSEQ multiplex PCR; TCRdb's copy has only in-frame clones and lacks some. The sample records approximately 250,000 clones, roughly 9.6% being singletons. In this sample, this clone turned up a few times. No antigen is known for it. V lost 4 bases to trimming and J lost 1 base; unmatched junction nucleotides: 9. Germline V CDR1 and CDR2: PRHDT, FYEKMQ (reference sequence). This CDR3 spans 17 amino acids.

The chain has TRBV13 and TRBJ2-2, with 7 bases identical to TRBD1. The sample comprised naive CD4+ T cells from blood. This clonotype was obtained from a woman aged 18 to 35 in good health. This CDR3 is CASSSRTGQGNTGELFF. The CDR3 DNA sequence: TGTGCCAGCAGCTCGAGGACAGGTCAAGGGAACACCGGGGAGCTGTTTTTT. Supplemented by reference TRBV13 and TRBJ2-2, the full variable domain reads AAGVIQSPRHLIKEKRETATLKCYPIPRHDTVYWYQQGPGQDPQFLISFYEKMQSDKGSIPDRFSAQQFSDYHSELNMSSLELGDSALYFCASSSRTGQGNTGELFFGEGSRLTVL.